This TCR beta chain emerged from a study of response to subunit inactivated influenza vaccine. Whole-study results and caveats: The authors suggested that few new T cells are recruited per seasonal influenza vaccination.

TCRdb processed the RT-PCR reads anew with MiXCR; each CDR3 protein has one entry. The sample carries some 600,000 distinct CDR3 sequences, 13% to 15% recorded once. This CDR3 spans 15 amino acids. Germline V CDR1 and CDR2: SGHTA, FQGNSA. Losses at the gene ends were 5 bases for V and 5 bases for J; bases not matched to a gene: 9. This clonotype was counted only a few times. Antigen unknown. The sequenced sample was PBMCs from blood, obtained around 15 days before vaccination. The rearrangement links TRBV7-2 to TRBJ2-5, with 9 bases that match TRBD2. The receptor was isolated from a middle-aged man who received an inactivated influenza vaccine. The CDR3 sequence is CASSAAGTSTETQYF. The CDR3 DNA reads as TGTGCCAGCAGCGCGGCCGGGACTAGCACTGAGACCCAGTACTTC.